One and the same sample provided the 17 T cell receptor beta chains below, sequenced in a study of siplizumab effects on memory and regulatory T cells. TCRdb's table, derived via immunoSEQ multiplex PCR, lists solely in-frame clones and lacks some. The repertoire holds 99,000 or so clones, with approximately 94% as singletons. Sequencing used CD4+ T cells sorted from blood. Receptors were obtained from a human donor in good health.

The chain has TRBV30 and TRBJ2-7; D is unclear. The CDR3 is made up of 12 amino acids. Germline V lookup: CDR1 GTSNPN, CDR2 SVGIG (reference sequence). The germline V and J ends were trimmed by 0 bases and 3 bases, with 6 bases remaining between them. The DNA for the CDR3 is TGTGCCTGGAGTGTAAACGGCTACGAGCAGTACTTC. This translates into CAWSVNGYEQYF.

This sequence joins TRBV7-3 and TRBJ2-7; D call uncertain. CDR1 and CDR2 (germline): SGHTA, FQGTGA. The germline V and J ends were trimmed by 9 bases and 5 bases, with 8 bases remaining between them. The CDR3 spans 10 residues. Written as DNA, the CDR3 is TGTGCCAGAGGAAAGAACGAGCAGTACTTC. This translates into CARGKNEQYF.

The chain's CDR3 is CASSTLGTSGITASYEQYF. The DNA of the CDR3 is TGTGCCAGCAGTACCCTCGGGACTAGCGGGATTACAGCTTCCTACGAGCAGTACTTC. The V gene is TRBV7-8, the J gene TRBJ2-7; 13 nucleotides align to TRBD2. J gave up 1 base and V 6 bases, and 15 bases lay outside the gene matches. Germline V gene sequence: CDR1 SGHVS, CDR2 FQNEAQ. The CDR3 covers 19 residues.

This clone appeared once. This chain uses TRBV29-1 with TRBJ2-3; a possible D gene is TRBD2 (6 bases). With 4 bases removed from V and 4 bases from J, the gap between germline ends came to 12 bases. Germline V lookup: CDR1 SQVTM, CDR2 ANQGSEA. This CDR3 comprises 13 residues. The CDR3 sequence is CSVGDLVPDTQYF. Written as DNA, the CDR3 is TGCAGCGTTGGGGACTTAGTCCCAGATACGCAGTATTTT.

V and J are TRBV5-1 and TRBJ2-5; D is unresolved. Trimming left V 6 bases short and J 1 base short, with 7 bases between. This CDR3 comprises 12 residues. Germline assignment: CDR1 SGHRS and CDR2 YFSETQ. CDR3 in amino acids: CASMGSQETQYF. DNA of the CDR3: TGCGCCAGCATGGGCAGCCAAGAGACCCAGTACTTC.

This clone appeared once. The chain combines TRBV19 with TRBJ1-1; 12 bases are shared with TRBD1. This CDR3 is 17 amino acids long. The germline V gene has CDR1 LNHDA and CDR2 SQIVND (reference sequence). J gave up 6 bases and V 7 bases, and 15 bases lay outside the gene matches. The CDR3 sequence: CASTYSIPGQGAPEAFF. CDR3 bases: TGTGCCAGTACCTACTCCATTCCGGGACAGGGGGCGCCTGAAGCTTTCTTT.

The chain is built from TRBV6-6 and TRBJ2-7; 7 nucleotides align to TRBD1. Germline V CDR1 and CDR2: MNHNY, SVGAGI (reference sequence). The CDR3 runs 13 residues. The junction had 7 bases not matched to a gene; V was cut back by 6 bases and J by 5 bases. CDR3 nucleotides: TGTGCCAGCAGAAGACAGGGTTCCAACGAGCAGTACTTC. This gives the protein CASRRQGSNEQYF.

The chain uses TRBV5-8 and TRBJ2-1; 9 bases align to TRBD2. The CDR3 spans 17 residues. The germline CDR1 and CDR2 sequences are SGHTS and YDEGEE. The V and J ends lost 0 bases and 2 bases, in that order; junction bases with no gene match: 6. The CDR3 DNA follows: TGTGCCAGCAGCTTGGGAGTAGCGGGAGTGGCCTACAATGAGCAGTTCTTC. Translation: CASSLGVAGVAYNEQFF.

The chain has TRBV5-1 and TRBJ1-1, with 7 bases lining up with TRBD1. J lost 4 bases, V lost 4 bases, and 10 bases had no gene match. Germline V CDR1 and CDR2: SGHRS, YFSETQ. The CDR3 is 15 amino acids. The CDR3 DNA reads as TGCGCCAGCAGCGCGAGACAGGGAAGAGGCACTGAAGCTTTCTTT. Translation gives CASSARQGRGTEAFF.

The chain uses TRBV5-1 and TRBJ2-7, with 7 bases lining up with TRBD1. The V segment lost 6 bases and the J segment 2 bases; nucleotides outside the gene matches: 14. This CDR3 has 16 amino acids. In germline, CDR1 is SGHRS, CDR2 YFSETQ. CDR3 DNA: TGCGCCAGCACCTGGAGTTCCCGGACAGGAACCTACGAGCAGTACTTC. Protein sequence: CASTWSSRTGTYEQYF.

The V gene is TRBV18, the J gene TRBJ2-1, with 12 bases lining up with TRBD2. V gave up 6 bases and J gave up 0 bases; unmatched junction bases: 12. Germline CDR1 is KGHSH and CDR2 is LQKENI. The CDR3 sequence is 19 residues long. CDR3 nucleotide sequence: TGTGCCAGCTCCCCCTTAGCTAGCGGGAGGGTGAGCTCCTACAATGAGCAGTTCTTC. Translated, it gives CASSPLASGRVSSYNEQFF. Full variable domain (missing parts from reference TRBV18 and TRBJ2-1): NAGVMQNPRHLVRRRGQEARLRCSPMKGHSHVYWYRQLPEEGLKFMVYLQKENIIDESGMPKERFSAEFPKEGPSILRIQQVVRGDSAAYFCASSPLASGRVSSYNEQFFGPGTRLTVL.

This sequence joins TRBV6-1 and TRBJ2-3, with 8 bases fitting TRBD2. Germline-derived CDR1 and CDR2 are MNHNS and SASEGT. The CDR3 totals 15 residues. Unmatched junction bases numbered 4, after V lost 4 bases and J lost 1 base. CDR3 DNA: TGTGCCAGCAGTGGAGCGGGAGCGGGCACAGATACGCAGTATTTT. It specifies CASSGAGAGTDTQYF.

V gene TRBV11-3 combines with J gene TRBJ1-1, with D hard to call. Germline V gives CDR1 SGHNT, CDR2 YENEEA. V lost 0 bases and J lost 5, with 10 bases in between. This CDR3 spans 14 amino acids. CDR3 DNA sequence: TGTGCCAGCAGCTTAGAACACCTTGGGACTGAAGCTTTCTTT. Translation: CASSLEHLGTEAFF.

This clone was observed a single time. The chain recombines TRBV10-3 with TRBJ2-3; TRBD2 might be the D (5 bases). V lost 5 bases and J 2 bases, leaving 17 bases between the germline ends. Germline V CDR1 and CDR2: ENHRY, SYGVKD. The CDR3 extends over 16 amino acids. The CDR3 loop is CAISPGSAGNTDTQYF. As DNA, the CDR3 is TGTGCCATCAGTCCCGGAAGCGCCGGGAACACAGATACGCAGTATTTT.

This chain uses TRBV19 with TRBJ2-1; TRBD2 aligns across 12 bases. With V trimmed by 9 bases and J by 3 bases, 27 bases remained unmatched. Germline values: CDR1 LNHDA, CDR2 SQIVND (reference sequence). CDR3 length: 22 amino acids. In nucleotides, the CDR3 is TGTGCCAGCAAACTTGGCCCCCCGACTAGCGGGAGAACTACTCCCCACTACAATGAGCAGTTCTTC. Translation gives CASKLGPPTSGRTTPHYNEQFF.

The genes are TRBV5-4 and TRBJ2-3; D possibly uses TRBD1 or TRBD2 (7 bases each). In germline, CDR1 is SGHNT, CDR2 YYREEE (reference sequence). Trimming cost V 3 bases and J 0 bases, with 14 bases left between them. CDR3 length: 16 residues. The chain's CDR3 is CASSSSRGGSTDTQYF. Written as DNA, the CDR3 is TGTGCCAGCAGCTCCAGCAGGGGGGGAAGCACAGATACGCAGTATTTT.

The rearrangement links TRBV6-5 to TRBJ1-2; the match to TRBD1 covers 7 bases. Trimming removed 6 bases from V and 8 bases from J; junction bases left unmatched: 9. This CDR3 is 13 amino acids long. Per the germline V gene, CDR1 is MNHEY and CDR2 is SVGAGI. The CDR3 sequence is CASRDQGVGGYTF. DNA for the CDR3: TGTGCCAGCAGAGACCAGGGGGTAGGAGGCTACACCTTC.